This T cell receptor beta chain is from a study of human T cells and chemical hapten exposure. Each CDR3 protein gets one entry after TCRdb re-called the RACE reads with MiXCR. The sample has roughly 50,000 distinct CDR3 sequences; 9.9% are singletons. Concerning this clonotype: The antigen is not known.

Study-level points and caveats: Having alopecia, the donors may differ immunologically from healthy people.

Time point reported: patch test 3, about 24 weeks after DPC sensitization. Described treatment: therapeutic diphenylcyclopropenone sensitization with weekly scalp DPC. The donor pool consisted of alopecia patients aged 18 to 70 years, considered suitable for DPC. Total RNA extraction was carried out from unfractionated whole blood. Trimming took off 3 bases at V and 5 bases at J, with 13 bases between the two ends. Germline lookup yields CDR1 SQVTM and CDR2 ANQGSEA. The CDR3 consists of 13 residues. This TCR came from a middle-aged woman with alopecia areata. Some clones in this sample may be carry-over from other donors' samples. The V gene is TRBV29-1, the J gene TRBJ1-2; D is possibly TRBD1 (6 bases). The specimen was whole blood, collected in connection with sensitization to the hapten diphenylcyclopropenone (DPC). The CDR3 loop reads CSVDDPGAYGYTF. DNA of the CDR3: TGCAGCGTTGATGACCCAGGGGCGTATGGCTACACCTTC.